The TCR beta chain described here comes from a study of shared clonotypes between healthy human individuals. The CDR3 spans 18 residues. V lost 8 bases, J lost 1 base, and 14 bases stayed unmatched. Germline V gives CDR1 SNHLY, CDR2 FYNNEI. Here immunoSEQ multiplex PCR was the method, and the copy in TCRdb shows in-frame clones only, minus some. In the table there are around 2,000,000 clones, less than 95% of which are singletons. Only CD45RO-negative cells positively selected for CCR7 counted as naive CD8 cells, so terminally differentiated effector memory CD45RA+ cells were excluded. Only Caucasian adults living in Nashville, Tennessee served as donors.

The chain is built from TRBV2 and TRBJ2-3, with 11 bases lining up with TRBD2. This receptor was obtained from a young man in good health. Sequencing was done on a sample of naive CD8+ T cells sorted from blood. CDR3 nucleotides: TGTGCCAGCCTAGCGCTAGCGGGAGGCCGTAGAGGCACAGATACGCAGTATTTT. Amino acids: CASLALAGGRRGTDTQYF.